The 28 T cell receptor beta chains below were found in one sample sequenced in a study of T cell changes during pregnancy in multiple sclerosis. Using immunoSEQ multiplex PCR, the repertoire was profiled, and TCRdb retains in-frame clones only, with some absent. The repertoire holds 65,000 to 85,000 clones, roughly nine tenths seen once, with 9% to 9.5% in the top ten. The sample consisted of peripheral blood, taken after pregnancy. These receptors all come from a female donor in good health, enrolled as a control in a pregnancy study.

This clone was detected only a few times. V usage is TRBV19 and J usage is TRBJ1-3, with TRBD1 matching 7 bases. Germline CDR1 is LNHDA and CDR2 is SQIVND (reference sequence). This CDR3 is 16 amino acids long. The ends lost 7 bases at V and 0 bases at J; junction bases unmatched: 9. The CDR3 DNA sequence: TGTGCCAGTATGCCCCCGGACAGGAGCTCTGGAAACACCATATATTTT. Protein product: CASMPPDRSSGNTIYF. Full variable domain (missing parts from reference TRBV19 and TRBJ1-3): DGGITQSPKYLFRKEGQNVTLSCEQNLNHDAMYWYRQDPGQGLRLIYYSQIVNDFQKGDIAEGYSVSREKKESFPLTVTSAQKNPTAFYLCASMPPDRSSGNTIYFGEGSWLTVV.

This clone was counted only a few times. V is TRBV30 and J is TRBJ1-2; 7 nucleotides line up with TRBD1. Trimming removed 3 bases from V and 4 bases from J; junction bases left unmatched: 11. CDR1 is GTSNPN, CDR2 SVGIG, per germline (reference sequence). The CDR3 totals 15 residues. CDR3 sequence (DNA): TGTGCCTGGAGGAAGAAACAGGGGCTGGGCTATGGCTACACCTTC. It specifies CAWRKKQGLGYGYTF.

J is TRBJ2-2 and V is TRBV4-3; maybe TRBD1 (6 bases). Trimming shortened V by 8 bases and J by 3 bases, and 10 bases separated the two germline ends. This CDR3 spans 13 amino acids. Per the germline V gene, CDR1 is LGHNA and CDR2 is YSLEER. In nucleotides, the CDR3 is TGCGCCAGCGGGCAGGGGTACACCGGGGAGCTGTTTTTT. This sequence encodes CASGQGYTGELFF.

V gene TRBV27 combines with J gene TRBJ2-1, with TRBD2 matching over 9 bases. The germline CDR1 and CDR2 sequences are MNHEY and SMNVEV (reference sequence). The CDR3 length is 16 residues. Losses at the gene ends were 2 bases for V and 7 bases for J; bases not matched to a gene: 9. The CDR3 region has the DNA TGTGCCAGCAGTTTAGTAGGCGGGGGGGCGGGAAATGAGCAGTTCTTC. Amino acids: CASSLVGGGAGNEQFF.

A note on this clone: In the same sample, other DNA sequences code for this CDR3. The gene calls are TRBV29-1 and TRBJ2-7; TRBD1 aligns across 7 bases. The CDR3 covers 13 residues. CDR1 is SQVTM and CDR2 is ANQGSEA in the germline V gene. With 6 bases clipped from V and 2 bases from J, the junction kept 7 bases outside the gene matches. The CDR3 protein is CSVAPGQTYEQYF. The CDR3 DNA sequence: TGCAGCGTGGCACCGGGACAGACCTACGAGCAGTACTTC.

This chain joins TRBV6-5 and TRBJ1-1; 8 positions match TRBD1. The V gene end was trimmed by 4 bases and the J gene end by 4 bases; junction bases not matched to a gene: 5. Per germline, CDR1 MNHEY and CDR2 SVGAGI. This CDR3 spans 14 amino acids. In nucleotides, the CDR3 is TGTGCCAGCAGTTCCGGGGACAGGAGCACTGAAGCTTTCTTT. Translated, it gives CASSSGDRSTEAFF.

Only one count was recorded for this clone. The chain links TRBV11-3 to TRBJ1-3; 7 nucleotides line up with TRBD1. With V trimmed by 5 bases and J by 5 bases, 9 bases remained unmatched. Germline values: CDR1 SGHNT, CDR2 YENEEA. There are 15 residues in the CDR3. The CDR3 DNA reads TGTGCCAGCAGCCGTAGGGACAGAGAAAGAAACACCATATATTTT. It codes for CASSRRDRERNTIYF.

The rearrangement joins TRBV29-1 to TRBJ1-3; maybe TRBD1 (5 bases). The V gene lost 7 bases and the J gene lost 1 base, with 14 bases spanning the gap. This CDR3 is built from 14 residues. The germline V gene has CDR1 SQVTM and CDR2 ANQGSEA. The CDR3 DNA reads as TGCAGCGCCAGGGCCAGTAGATCTGGAAACACCATATATTTT. Amino acid sequence: CSARASRSGNTIYF.

V usage is TRBV19 and J usage is TRBJ2-1; 9 nucleotides line up with TRBD1. V lost 7 bases to trimming and J lost 5 bases; unmatched junction nucleotides: 15. The CDR3 totals 17 residues. From germline, CDR1 is LNHDA and CDR2 SQIVND (reference sequence). The CDR3 region is CASTRPTGTGMDNEQFF. CDR3 DNA sequence: TGTGCCAGTACCCGGCCAACCGGGACAGGGATGGACAATGAGCAGTTCTTC.

This rearrangement joins TRBV5-4 to TRBJ1-5; unclear D gene. Germline assignment: CDR1 SGHNT and CDR2 YYREEE (reference sequence). There are 14 residues in the CDR3. Trimming stripped 3 bases from V and 0 bases from J, with 7 bases between. CDR3 DNA: TGTGCCAGCAGCTCGGGGAATAGCAATCAGCCCCAGCATTTT. Amino acid sequence: CASSSGNSNQPQHF.

V usage is TRBV11-2 and J usage is TRBJ2-2; D not resolved. Germline-derived CDR1 and CDR2 are SGHAT and FQNNGV. This CDR3 has 12 amino acids. V was trimmed by 4 bases and J by 3 bases, leaving 3 bases between them. The DNA for the CDR3 is TGTGCCAGCAGCTCGTACACCGGGGAGCTGTTTTTT. It encodes CASSSYTGELFF. The full variable domain, completed using reference TRBV11-2 and TRBJ2-2, is EAGVAQSPRYKIIEKRQSVAFWCNPISGHATLYWYQQILGQGPKLLIQFQNNGVVDDSQLPKDRFSAERLKGVDSTLKIQPAKLEDSAVYLCASSSYTGELFFGEGSRLTVL.

The genes are TRBV25-1 and TRBJ2-2; D remains unclear. Germline V gene lookup returns CDR1 MGHDK and CDR2 SYGVNS. The CDR3 length is 14 residues. Trimming removed 2 bases at V and 1 base at J, with 5 bases between. The DNA for the CDR3 is TGTGCCAGCAGTGAACTCAGGAACACCGGGGAGCTGTTTTTT. It yields the protein CASSELRNTGELFF.

The rearrangement links TRBV5-1 to TRBJ2-3, with D maybe TRBD2 (6 bases). Trimming cost V 4 bases and J 1 base, with 13 bases left between them. Germline CDR1 is SGHRS and CDR2 is YFSETQ. The CDR3 loop spans 15 amino acids. In DNA form, the CDR3 reads TGCGCCAGCAGCCGTAGCGGAACTCGCACAGATACGCAGTATTTT. It is translated as CASSRSGTRTDTQYF. Together with reference TRBV5-1 and TRBJ2-3, the CDR3 gives the full variable domain: KAGVTQTPRYLIKTRGQQVTLSCSPISGHRSVSWYQQTPGQGLQFLFEYFSETQRNKGNFPGRFSGRQFSNSRSEMNVSTLELGDSALYLCASSRSGTRTDTQYFGPGTRLTVL.

The genes are TRBV4-1 and TRBJ2-1; TRBD1 agrees at 9 bases. CDR1 MGHRA and CDR2 YSYEKL come from the germline V gene. The CDR3 has 17 residues. V lost 3 bases and J lost 5; bases outside the gene matches: 11. The CDR3: CASSQTRGTGTDNEQFF. The CDR3 region has the DNA TGCGCCAGCAGCCAGACTAGAGGGACAGGGACGGACAATGAGCAGTTCTTC.

The chain links TRBV27 to TRBJ2-7; D gene uncertain. The CDR3 consists of 13 residues. The germline CDR1 and CDR2 sequences are MNHEY and SMNVEV (reference sequence). Trimming removed 5 bases from V and 3 bases from J, with 11 bases in between. CDR3 amino acids: CASSVPQDYEQYF. CDR3 in DNA: TGTGCCAGCAGTGTCCCCCAGGACTACGAGCAGTACTTC.

The J gene is TRBJ2-3, the V gene TRBV13; perhaps TRBD2 as D (5 bases). The V gene's germline CDR1 is PRHDT and CDR2 FYEKMQ (reference sequence). The V gene lost 5 bases and the J gene lost 2 bases, with 8 bases spanning the gap. The CDR3 is 13 residues long. CDR3 nucleotide sequence: TGTGCCAGCAGCGCTAGCCACACAGATACGCAGTATTTT. This sequence encodes CASSASHTDTQYF.

The genes are TRBV10-3 and TRBJ1-3; 9 nucleotides match TRBD1. This CDR3 has 16 amino acids. Trimming took 4 bases from V and 0 from J; bases not matched to a gene: 4. Germline V gene data show CDR1 as ENHRY and CDR2 as SYGVKD. DNA for the CDR3: TGTGCCATCAGTGGCACAGGGGGCCTCTCTGGAAACACCATATATTTT. Translated: CAISGTGGLSGNTIYF.

The rearrangement uses TRBV30 and TRBJ1-1, with D possibly matching TRBD1 (5 bases). The CDR3 is 16 amino acids. CDR1 is GTSNPN, CDR2 SVGIG, per germline (reference sequence). Trimming shortened V by 0 bases and J by 5 bases, and 19 bases separated the two germline ends. In DNA, the CDR3 is TGTGCCTGGAGTGTACGAGTTCCCGGCGGGGGGACTGAAGCTTTCTTT. Protein: CAWSVRVPGGGTEAFF.

V and J are TRBV2 and TRBJ2-7; 7 bases fit TRBD1. CDR1 SNHLY and CDR2 FYNNEI come from the germline V gene. V lost 6 bases to trimming and J lost 3 bases; unmatched junction nucleotides: 8. This CDR3 contains 14 residues. CDR3 coding DNA: TGTGCCAGCAGGGACACCGGGACAGTCTACGAGCAGTACTTC. This gives the protein CASRDTGTVYEQYF.

The chain joins TRBV10-2 to TRBJ1-6; perhaps TRBD1 as D (5 bases). Germline CDR1 reads WSHSY; CDR2 reads SAAADI. The CDR3 contains 15 residues. Trimming shortened V by 0 bases and J by 8 bases, and 11 bases separated the two germline ends. The CDR3 reads CASSESGGRDSPLHF. The CDR3 nucleotides read TGCGCCAGCAGTGAGTCGGGGGGTAGAGATTCACCCCTCCACTTT.

V usage is TRBV19 and J usage is TRBJ2-2; 7 bases map to TRBD1. Losses at the gene ends were 4 bases for V and 3 bases for J; bases not matched to a gene: 5. Germline V gene lookup returns CDR1 LNHDA and CDR2 SQIVND (reference sequence). The CDR3 length is 15 residues. The DNA for the CDR3 is TGTGCCAGTAGTAAGGGTCAGGGGGACACCGGGGAGCTGTTTTTT. It translates to CASSKGQGDTGELFF.

The genes are TRBV4-3 and TRBJ2-7; D perhaps matches TRBD2 (7 bases). Between the trimmed V and J ends, which lost 0 bases and 3 bases, there was a span of 12 bases. This CDR3 is built from 15 residues. CDR1 and CDR2 (germline): LGHNA, YSLEER. The CDR3 sequence: CASSQDRGAYYEQYF. In DNA, the CDR3 is TGCGCCAGCAGCCAAGATCGGGGGGCTTACTACGAGCAGTACTTC.

This clone was recorded a few times. The chain carries TRBV7-6 and TRBJ1-1, with TRBD1 matching over 8 bases. Germline V lookup: CDR1 SGHVS, CDR2 FNYEAQ. The CDR3 length is 15 residues. J was trimmed by 0 bases and V by 5 bases; bases with no gene match: 5. The CDR3: CASSPRTGMNTEAFF. DNA for the CDR3: TGTGCCAGCAGCCCACGGACAGGGATGAACACTGAAGCTTTCTTT. The variable domain in full, with the rest retrieved from reference TRBV7-6 and TRBJ1-1, is GAGVSQSPRYKVTKRGQDVALRCDPISGHVSLYWYRQALGQGPEFLTYFNYEAQQDKSGLPNDRFSAERPEGSISTLTIQRTEQRDSAMYRCASSPRTGMNTEAFFGQGTRLTVV.

This chain connects TRBV5-6 to TRBJ2-3; the match to TRBD2 covers 9 bases. V was clipped by 5 bases and J by 2 bases; unmatched bases: 18. The CDR3 runs 19 residues. The V gene's germline CDR1 is SGHDT and CDR2 YYEEEE. CDR3 in amino acids: CASRGRTGSQREVTDTQYF. DNA of the CDR3: TGTGCCAGCAGGGGGCGGACAGGCTCGCAGCGGGAGGTCACAGATACGCAGTATTTT.

This chain uses TRBV6-5 with TRBJ2-1; TRBD2 agrees at 11 bases. The CDR3 runs 15 residues. The ends lost 3 bases at V and 6 bases at J; junction bases unmatched: 4. Germline CDR1 MNHEY, CDR2 SVGAGI. CDR3 amino acids: CASSYLAGGFNEQFF. CDR3 nucleotide sequence: TGTGCCAGCAGTTATCTAGCGGGAGGATTCAATGAGCAGTTCTTC.

This clone was detected once. The chain carries TRBV6-6 and TRBJ2-2, with a possible D match to TRBD2 (5 bases). The CDR3 loop spans 13 amino acids. V was clipped by 5 bases and J by 4 bases, with 8 bases between them. Germline CDR1 is MNHNY and CDR2 is SVGAGI (reference sequence). Here the CDR3 reads CASSREPTGELFF. CDR3 DNA: TGTGCCAGCAGTCGGGAACCCACCGGGGAGCTGTTTTTT.

The chain has TRBV29-1 and TRBJ1-2; D is perhaps TRBD1 (5 bases). The CDR3 is 12 amino acids. CDR1 SQVTM and CDR2 ANQGSEA come from the germline V gene. With 5 bases removed from V and 7 bases from J, the gap between germline ends came to 14 bases. The CDR3 nucleotides read TGCAGCGTTCAAAAGGGGCAACCTGGCTACACCTTC. Its translation is CSVQKGQPGYTF.

The sample holds a few counts of this clone. This sequence joins TRBV4-2 and TRBJ1-2; D perhaps matches TRBD1 (5 bases). The germline CDR1 and CDR2 sequences are LGHNA and YNFKEQ. The CDR3 is 13 amino acids. V shed 3 bases and J shed 6 bases, with 11 bases lying between them. CDR3 sequence: CASSHPQQDGYTF. CDR3 DNA: TGTGCCAGCAGCCACCCACAACAGGATGGCTACACCTTC.